Listed below are T cell receptor beta chains from one sample, sequenced in a study of metastatic and nonmetastatic thyroid tumors. With MiXCR, TCRdb called clones anew from the PCR reads. The sample holds about 24,000 clones, roughly 20% seen once. The material sequenced was blood. These receptors were obtained from a male donor with papillary thyroid cancer or a benign thyroid nodule (not recorded which). Some clones in this sample may be carry-over from other donors' samples. Both conserved end residues are part of each CDR3. The D gene is left open where the match is weak. Size tells how often a clone was seen (once, few, many) or the class of an expanded clone, and some rows leave it out.

abundance: .
d_gene: .
j_gene: TRBJ2-2
v_gene: TRBV7-8
CDR3nt: TGTGCCAGCAGCCCGGGAGCGGTTGACACCGGGGAGCTGTTTTTT
CDR3aa: CASSPGAVDTGELFF

abundance: .
d_gene: .
j_gene: TRBJ1-3
v_gene: TRBV9
CDR3nt: TGTGCCAGCAGCGTCTTGAACTCGGGGCTCATATATTTT
CDR3aa: CASSVLNSGLIYF

abundance: many
d_gene: TRBD1
j_gene: TRBJ1-2
v_gene: TRBV20-1
CDR3nt: TGCAGTGCTGCACAGGGGGCCATGAACTATGGCTACACCTTC
CDR3aa: CSAAQGAMNYGYTF

abundance: many
d_gene: TRBD2
j_gene: TRBJ2-7
v_gene: TRBV7-2
CDR3nt: TGTGCCAGCAGCGGGACTAGACGGTACGAGCAGTACTTC
CDR3aa: CASSGTRRYEQYF

abundance: many
d_gene: .
j_gene: TRBJ2-5
v_gene: TRBV2
CDR3nt: TGTGCCAGCAGTGAAAATGTAGAGACCCAGTACTTC
CDR3aa: CASSENVETQYF

abundance: many
d_gene: TRBD1
j_gene: TRBJ2-3
v_gene: TRBV5-1
CDR3nt: TGCGCCAGCAGCTCAGCGGGACAGGGGGGGGCAGATACGCAGTATTTT
CDR3aa: CASSSAGQGGADTQYF

abundance: many
d_gene: .
j_gene: TRBJ2-7
v_gene: TRBV29-1
CDR3nt: TGCAGCGTTGCCAGGGTTGGGGGTTACGAGCAGTACTTC
CDR3aa: CSVARVGGYEQYF

abundance: .
d_gene: .
j_gene: TRBJ2-7
v_gene: TRBV3-1
CDR3nt: TGTGCCAACAGCCACCTTTCCCATACCGAGCAGTACTTC
CDR3aa: CANSHLSHTEQYF

abundance: many
d_gene: .
j_gene: TRBJ2-7
v_gene: TRBV20-1
CDR3nt: TGCAGTGCTAGACGCGGCGGCTCTAACGAGCAGTACTTC
CDR3aa: CSARRGGSNEQYF

abundance: many
d_gene: TRBD2
j_gene: TRBJ2-3
v_gene: TRBV5-1
CDR3nt: TGCGCCAGCAGCTCGGGACTAGCGCGAGCAGATACGCAGTATTTT
CDR3aa: CASSSGLARADTQYF

abundance: .
d_gene: .
j_gene: TRBJ2-7
v_gene: TRBV7-2
CDR3nt: TGTGCCAGCAGCTTAACAGGATACTCCTACGAGCAGTACTTC
CDR3aa: CASSLTGYSYEQYF

abundance: few
d_gene: TRBD2
j_gene: TRBJ2-5
v_gene: TRBV28
CDR3nt: TGTTCCAGCAGTTTAGAAGCGGGAGGGTCGTACCAAGAGACCCAGTACTTT
CDR3aa: CSSSLEAGGSYQETQYF

abundance: many
d_gene: .
j_gene: TRBJ1-4
v_gene: TRBV20-1
CDR3nt: TGCAGTGCTAGAGAGTCGGCAGGCGTCGGAAAACTGTTTTTT
CDR3aa: CSARESAGVGKLFF

abundance: .
d_gene: .
j_gene: TRBJ1-3
v_gene: TRBV20-1
CDR3nt: TGCAGTGCGGGCCGGTGGTCCTCTCGAAACACCATATATTTT
CDR3aa: CSAGRWSSRNTIYF

abundance: few
d_gene: .
j_gene: TRBJ1-1
v_gene: TRBV28
CDR3nt: TGTGCCAGCAGTTTACACCCGATGACAGCGAACACTGAAGCTTTCTTT
CDR3aa: CASSLHPMTANTEAFF

abundance: many
d_gene: .
j_gene: TRBJ1-2
v_gene: TRBV5-6
CDR3nt: TGTGCCAGCAGCTTGGTGGGACAAGGGCGCTATGGCTACACCTTC
CDR3aa: CASSLVGQGRYGYTF

abundance: medium-sized
d_gene: .
j_gene: TRBJ2-7
v_gene: TRBV4-2
CDR3nt: TGTGCCAGCAGCCAAGACAGCACCTACGAGCAGTACTTC
CDR3aa: CASSQDSTYEQYF

abundance: medium-sized
d_gene: TRBD1
j_gene: TRBJ1-5
v_gene: TRBV20-1
CDR3nt: TGCAGTGCTTCACAGGGGGCCGAGCAGCCCCAGCATTTT
CDR3aa: CSASQGAEQPQHF

abundance: few
d_gene: .
j_gene: TRBJ1-1
v_gene: TRBV28
CDR3nt: TGTGCCAGCAAACCACTCGGGCAAAGCACTGAAGCTTTCTTT
CDR3aa: CASKPLGQSTEAFF

abundance: .
d_gene: TRBD1
j_gene: TRBJ1-2
v_gene: TRBV15
CDR3nt: TGTGTCACCAGCAGTAGAGGACAGGTTTACTATGGCTACACCTTC
CDR3aa: CVTSSRGQVYYGYTF

abundance: medium-sized
d_gene: TRBD1
j_gene: TRBJ1-1
v_gene: TRBV12-3/TRBV12-4
CDR3nt: TGTGCCAGCAGTTTTTTCGGACAGGGAAGGACTGAAGCTTTCTTT
CDR3aa: CASSFFGQGRTEAFF

abundance: .
d_gene: TRBD1
j_gene: TRBJ2-6
v_gene: TRBV20-1
CDR3nt: TGCAGTGTTCGTAAACAGGGGGACAACTCTGGGGCCAACGTCCTGACTTTC
CDR3aa: CSVRKQGDNSGANVLTF

abundance: .
d_gene: .
j_gene: TRBJ2-7
v_gene: TRBV28
CDR3nt: TGTGCCAGCCGAAGCGTGAGAAGCCACGATCAGTACTTC
CDR3aa: CASRSVRSHDQYF